Listed here are 29 T cell receptor beta chains from one sample, sequenced in a study of post-analysis software for immune sequencing data. Overall study findings and caveats: Controls had lower frequencies than patients of roughly five TRBV segments, which included TRBV5-6, TRBV5-1 and TRBV20-1.

No cognate antigen is known for these TCRs. Unique molecular identifiers featured in each of the TCR beta cDNA libraries. TCRdb reprocessed the PCR reads with MiXCR, giving one entry per CDR3 protein. The sample has 150,000 to 200,000 distinct CDR3 sequences; about 32% are singletons. Sequencing was done on a sample of blood. These receptors were taken from a girl aged 10-17 years with multiple sclerosis.

The V gene is TRBV12-3 or TRBV12-4, the J gene TRBJ2-5; the D gene is possibly TRBD1 (6 bases). The CDR3 sequence is 14 residues long. Between the trimmed V and J ends, which lost 3 bases and 4 bases, there was a span of 12 bases. The CDR3 here is CASSFQAGVETQYF. CDR3 DNA sequence: TGTGCCAGCAGTTTTCAGGCAGGGGTAGAGACCCAGTACTTC.

The V call is TRBV7-2, the J call TRBJ2-3; 7 positions match TRBD1. The J segment lost 1 base and the V segment lost 4 bases, leaving 14 bases of the junction unmatched. This CDR3 is 18 amino acids long. CDR1 SGHTA and CDR2 FQGNSA come from the germline V gene. The CDR3 sequence is CASSSDRDSRTGTDTQYF. DNA of the CDR3: TGTGCCAGCAGCTCGGACCGGGACAGCAGAACTGGCACAGATACGCAGTATTTT. The complete variable domain, with remaining parts taken from reference TRBV7-2 and TRBJ2-3, reads GAGVSQSPSNKVTEKGKDVELRCDPISGHTALYWYRQSLGQGLEFLIYFQGNSAPDKSGLPSDRFSAERTGGSVSTLTIQRTQQEDSAVYLCASSSDRDSRTGTDTQYFGPGTRLTVL.

At least ten counts were recorded for this clonotype. The chain couples TRBV9 to TRBJ2-5; 7 bases are shared with TRBD2. CDR1 is SGDLS and CDR2 is YYNGEE in the germline V gene. The junction had 5 bases not matched to a gene; V was cut back by 0 bases and J by 0 bases. The CDR3 consists of 16 residues. The CDR3 nucleotides read TGTGCCAGCAGCGTAGATCCAGCGGGAAACCAAGAGACCCAGTACTTC. Its protein is CASSVDPAGNQETQYF.

This clonotype appeared many times. The chain combines TRBV6-1 with TRBJ2-7; weak D call: TRBD2 (5 bases). This CDR3 comprises 12 residues. V was trimmed by 8 bases and J by 3 bases, leaving 11 bases between them. Germline CDR1 MNHNS, CDR2 SASEGT. The CDR3 loop reads CASEGVYYEQYF. DNA for the CDR3: TGTGCCAGCGAGGGCGTTTACTACGAGCAGTACTTC.

V and J are TRBV20-1 and TRBJ2-6; no firm D call. V was trimmed by 0 bases and J by 0 bases, leaving 6 bases between them. CDR1 is DFQATT and CDR2 is SNEGSKA in the germline V gene (reference sequence). This CDR3 comprises 15 residues. CDR3 sequence (DNA): TGCAGTGCTAGAGATAGGAACTCTGGGGCCAACGTCCTGACTTTC. Its protein is CSARDRNSGANVLTF.

The chain uses TRBV2 and TRBJ2-4, with D perhaps matching TRBD1 or TRBD2 (6 bases each). The tail of the sequence fits TRBJ2-7 better, so the J call may be wrong. The CDR3 covers 16 residues. Germline CDR1 SNHLY, CDR2 FYNNEI. The CDR3 region has the DNA TGTGCCAGCAGATTAGCCCGGGGGCCGGAACCCTGCGAGCAGTACTTC. Translation: CASRLARGPEPCEQYF.

This clonotype was recorded a few times. The chain couples TRBV5-1 to TRBJ2-1; 11 bases match TRBD1. The germline V gene encodes CDR1 SGHRS and CDR2 YFSETQ. J gave up 3 bases and V 0 bases, and 2 bases lay outside the gene matches. The CDR3 is made up of 16 amino acids. The CDR3 sequence: CASSLAGTGGYNEQFF. CDR3 sequence (DNA): TGCGCCAGCAGCTTGGCCGGGACAGGGGGCTACAATGAGCAGTTCTTC.

There are a few counts of this clonotype. The V call is TRBV7-8, the J call TRBJ1-2, with D uncertain. This CDR3 spans 12 amino acids. V gave up 3 bases and J gave up 8 bases, with 10 bases separating them. The germline V gene encodes CDR1 SGHVS and CDR2 FQNEAQ. CDR3 sequence reads: CASSFKGKGYTF. The CDR3, as DNA: TGTGCCAGCAGCTTTAAAGGAAAGGGCTACACCTTC.

V is TRBV5-1 and J is TRBJ2-3; D ambiguous. Germline V CDR1 and CDR2: SGHRS, YFSETQ. Trimming left V 3 bases short and J 0 bases short, with 11 bases between. The CDR3 runs to 15 residues. The chain's CDR3 is CASSSERSSTDTQYF. The DNA for the CDR3 is TGCGCCAGCAGCTCTGAGCGTTCTAGCACAGATACGCAGTATTTT. Variable domain in full (rest from reference TRBV5-1 and TRBJ2-3): KAGVTQTPRYLIKTRGQQVTLSCSPISGHRSVSWYQQTPGQGLQFLFEYFSETQRNKGNFPGRFSGRQFSNSRSEMNVSTLELGDSALYLCASSSERSSTDTQYFGPGTRLTVL.

The V and J genes are TRBV6-2 or TRBV6-3 and TRBJ2-7; D is unresolved. TRBJ2-5 matches the DNA end more closely, so the J call is doubtful. Germline CDR1 reads MNHEY; CDR2 reads SVGEGT. This CDR3 has 12 amino acids. The CDR3 bases are TGTGCCAGCATTGATCTGAGGCAGACCCAGTACTTC. It specifies CASIDLRQTQYF.

The J gene is TRBJ1-5, the V gene TRBV15; D is uncertain. The V and J ends lost 7 bases and 7 bases respectively, with 17 bases between them. The CDR3 consists of 14 residues. Germline V gene sequence: CDR1 LNHNV, CDR2 YYDKDF (reference sequence). The CDR3 DNA sequence: TGTGCCACCACACTCGGGCATCCGGGCCAGCCCCAGCATTTT. Translated: CATTLGHPGQPQHF.

This clonotype was picked up many times. The chain carries TRBV5-1 and TRBJ2-1, with 14 bases that match TRBD2. CDR1 is SGHRS and CDR2 is YFSETQ in the germline V gene. This CDR3 has 17 amino acids. J lost 3 bases, V lost 4 bases, and 6 bases had no gene match. In nucleotides, the CDR3 is TGCGCCAGCAGCCGGACTAGCGGGAGGCTTAGCTACAATGAGCAGTTCTTC. This translates into CASSRTSGRLSYNEQFF. Looking up the rest from reference TRBV5-1 and TRBJ2-1 gives the full variable domain: KAGVTQTPRYLIKTRGQQVTLSCSPISGHRSVSWYQQTPGQGLQFLFEYFSETQRNKGNFPGRFSGRQFSNSRSEMNVSTLELGDSALYLCASSRTSGRLSYNEQFFGPGTRLTVL.

This clonotype was observed many times. This chain connects TRBV29-1 to TRBJ2-1, with TRBD1 identical over 7 bases. The germline V gene encodes CDR1 SQVTM and CDR2 ANQGSEA. There are 15 residues in the CDR3. V shed 5 bases and J 4 bases; nucleotides not matched to a gene: 11. CDR3 loop: CSVTGVRQGYNEQFF. The CDR3 bases are TGCAGCGTTACCGGGGTTAGACAGGGATACAATGAGCAGTTCTTC.

A few counts support this clonotype. V and J are TRBV5-1 and TRBJ1-6; TRBD1 is a possible D gene (5 bases). V was shortened by 2 bases and J by 8 bases, with 11 bases between the two germline ends. The CDR3 has 14 amino acids. Germline CDR1 is SGHRS and CDR2 is YFSETQ. The CDR3 DNA reads as TGCGCCAGCAGCTTTGGGGGGTTTGATTCACCCCTCCACTTT. This codes for CASSFGGFDSPLHF.

This clonotype occurred many times. The V call is TRBV24-1, the J call TRBJ2-1; no clear D. Trimming removed 4 bases at V and 7 bases at J, with 19 bases between. The CDR3 runs 16 residues. The germline V gene encodes CDR1 KGHDR and CDR2 SFDVKD. CDR3 sequence reads: CATSDPLEPPANEQFF. For the CDR3, the DNA is TGTGCCACCAGTGACCCTCTAGAACCGCCCGCTAATGAGCAGTTCTTC.

There are a few counts of this clonotype. This rearrangement joins TRBV6-6 to TRBJ2-5; 11 positions agree with TRBD1. The CDR3 covers 15 residues. Germline loops: CDR1 MNHNY, CDR2 SVGAGI (reference sequence). The ends lost 5 bases at V and 11 bases at J; junction bases unmatched: 13. This CDR3 is CASSHQGTGGGEQYF. The CDR3 bases are TGTGCCAGCAGTCACCAGGGGACAGGGGGTGGTGAGCAGTACTTC.

The V call is TRBV19, the J call TRBJ1-1, with D possibly matching TRBD1 (6 bases). The V gene's germline CDR1 is LNHDA and CDR2 SQIVND (reference sequence). The CDR3 loop spans 15 amino acids. The V end lost 4 bases, the J end lost 2 bases, and 14 bases lay between the germline ends. The CDR3 sequence: CASSTPSGGNTEAFF. The CDR3, as DNA: TGTGCCAGTAGTACCCCATCCGGGGGCAACACTGAAGCTTTCTTT.

The CDR3 DNA is TGCGCCAGCAGCTTGGCCTACCAGCTATGGAGAGGTGAGCAGTTCTTC. This encodes CASSLAYQLWRGEQFF. The gene calls are TRBV5-1 and TRBJ2-1; D ambiguous. Germline CDR1 SGHRS, CDR2 YFSETQ. Trimming took 0 bases from V and 9 from J, leaving 19 bases between them. The length of the CDR3 is 16 residues.

This clonotype occurred a few times. The rearrangement uses TRBV6-5 and TRBJ1-2, with D unclear. This CDR3 spans 14 amino acids. The germline V gene has CDR1 MNHEY and CDR2 SVGAGI. Trimming left V 6 bases short and J 0 bases short, with 11 bases between. CDR3 protein: CASRTVTTNYGYTF. The CDR3 DNA sequence: TGTGCCAGCAGAACGGTTACCACTAACTATGGCTACACCTTC.

This clonotype was counted ten times or more. The chain carries TRBV7-9 and TRBJ2-5, with unresolved D. The CDR3 extends over 13 amino acids. Trimming took off 5 bases at V and 4 bases at J, with 11 bases between the two ends. Germline V gene sequence: CDR1 SEHNR, CDR2 FQNEAQ (reference sequence). The CDR3 nucleotides are TGTGCCAGCAGCCCGTCATCGGCAGAGACCCAGTACTTC. Its protein is CASSPSSAETQYF. Variable domain in full (rest from reference TRBV7-9 and TRBJ2-5): DTGVSQNPRHKITKRGQNVTFRCDPISEHNRLYWYRQTLGQGPEFLTYFQNEAQLEKSRLLSDRFSAERPKGSFSTLEIQRTEQGDSAMYLCASSPSSAETQYFGPGTRLLVL.

This sequence joins TRBV2 and TRBJ1-5; possible D gene TRBD1, 6 bases. The CDR3 sequence is 14 residues long. V lost 7 bases and J 0 bases, leaving 10 bases between the germline ends. Germline assignment: CDR1 SNHLY and CDR2 FYNNEI. Here the CDR3 DNA reads TGTGCCAGCAAGGGGGGAATTAGCAATCAGCCCCAGCATTTT. It is translated as CASKGGISNQPQHF.

The chain is built from TRBV10-3 and TRBJ1-1; 8 bases map to TRBD1. J was trimmed by 8 bases and V by 0 bases; bases with no gene match: 5. Looked up from germline, CDR1 is ENHRY and CDR2 is SYGVKD. This CDR3 contains 14 residues. DNA of the CDR3: TGTGCCATCAGTGAGTCAGGACAGGGAGTAGAAGCTTTCTTT. Translated, it gives CAISESGQGVEAFF.

This clonotype was observed a few times. The genes are TRBV5-1 and TRBJ2-3; D may be TRBD2 (6 bases). V shed 0 bases and J shed 3 bases, with 20 bases lying between them. Germline CDR1 SGHRS, CDR2 YFSETQ. There are 18 residues in the CDR3. CDR3 sequence: CASSLDQGLSLRTDTQYF. The CDR3, as DNA: TGCGCCAGCAGCTTGGATCAGGGACTTTCTTTGAGGACAGATACGCAGTATTTT.

In this sample, this clonotype turned up a few times. This sequence joins TRBV12-3 or TRBV12-4 and TRBJ1-1; maybe TRBD1 (5 bases). The CDR3 sequence is 15 residues long. The germline V and J ends were trimmed by 0 bases and 4 bases, with 12 bases remaining between them. In DNA, the CDR3 is TGTGCCAGCAGTTTAGCGGGGGGGTCGGGCACTGAAGCTTTCTTT. Translation gives CASSLAGGSGTEAFF.

In this sample, this clonotype turned up a few times. J is TRBJ1-5 and V is TRBV12-3 or TRBV12-4; D remains unclear. There are 14 residues in the CDR3. The ends were cut back, 6 bases at V and 4 bases at J, with 13 bases in the middle. The CDR3 sequence is CASSDGKPNQPQHF. For the CDR3, the DNA is TGTGCCAGCAGCGACGGTAAACCGAATCAGCCCCAGCATTTT.

This chain uses TRBV6-5 with TRBJ2-2, with 7 bases aligning to TRBD1. This CDR3 region has 16 residues. V shed 4 bases, J shed 4 bases, and the junction held 9 bases outside the gene matches. Germline-derived CDR1 and CDR2 are MNHEY and SVGAGI. The CDR3 loop is CASSSLPGGSTGELFF. The CDR3, as DNA: TGTGCCAGCAGTTCCTTACCAGGGGGAAGCACCGGGGAGCTGTTTTTT.

The chain joins TRBV20-1 to TRBJ2-1, with D unclear. Trimming pared 0 bases from V and 0 bases from J, leaving 12 bases between. From germline, CDR1 is DFQATT and CDR2 SNEGSKA (reference sequence). The CDR3 sequence is 16 residues long. This CDR3 reads CSARDLRESSYNEQFF. The CDR3 nucleotides read TGCAGTGCTAGAGATCTCCGCGAGAGCTCCTACAATGAGCAGTTCTTC.

Written as DNA, the CDR3 is TGCAGCCCGACAGGGGCGGGCTATGGCTACACCTTC. It specifies CSPTGAGYGYTF. J is TRBJ1-2 and V is TRBV29-1, with 8 bases aligning to TRBD1. The J segment lost 4 bases and the V segment lost 8 bases, leaving 6 bases of the junction unmatched. Germline CDR1 is SQVTM and CDR2 is ANQGSEA. This CDR3 has 12 amino acids. Supplemented by reference TRBV29-1 and TRBJ1-2, the full variable domain reads SAVISQKPSRDICQRGTSLTIQCQVDSQVTMMFWYRQQPGQSLTLIATANQGSEATYESGFVIDKFPISRPNLTFSTLTVSNMSPEDSSIYLCSPTGAGYGYTFGSGTRLTVV.

This clonotype was seen at least ten times. The genes are TRBV28 and TRBJ1-2; D perhaps matches TRBD1 (5 bases). The CDR3 length is 15 residues. Germline values: CDR1 MDHEN, CDR2 SYDVKM. The V gene lost 4 bases and the J gene lost 8 bases, with 20 bases spanning the gap. This CDR3 reads CASSSSGTPSWGYTF. As DNA, the CDR3 is TGTGCCAGCAGTTCCTCCGGGACGCCGAGCTGGGGCTACACCTTC.